This record concerns one TCR beta chain sequence. These data are taken from a study of long-term antiretroviral therapy in people with HIV. A v3.0 immunoSEQ assay was performed at survey level. The assay was immunoSEQ multiplex PCR, and TCRdb's table has in-frame clones only and misses some. This table holds 16,000 or so clones, 70% to 90% found once. The CDR3 length is 14 residues. The V gene end was trimmed by 4 bases and the J gene end by 2 bases; junction bases not matched to a gene: 4. CDR1 is ENHRY and CDR2 is SYGVKD in the germline V gene. The sample consisted of unsorted PBMCs, taken 0.1 years before starting antiretroviral therapy. The V call is TRBV10-3, the J call TRBJ2-7; 8 bases match TRBD1. The TCR was taken from a man between 18 and 29 years old with HIV. The CDR3 loop reads CAISADRAAYEQYF. The CDR3 coding sequence is TGTGCCATCAGTGCGGACAGGGCGGCCTACGAGCAGTACTTC.